This TCR beta chain was found in a study of T-cell memory formation after mild COVID-19. Study details: In these data, TCR clusters were largely donor specific. Whole-study results and caveats: Clones that contracted from day 15 to 85 had balanced CD4/CD8; later expanders were CD4+ biased.

This clonotype was recorded a few times. The antigen is not known. Libraries for TCRalpha and TCRbeta carried sample barcodes and unique molecular identifiers via 5'RACE. MiXCR, run by TCRdb on the 5' RACE reads, gives a single entry per CDR3 protein. The sample records 450,000 to 700,000 distinct CDR3 sequences, roughly 18% being singletons. Germline V gives CDR1 LGHDT, CDR2 YNNKEL (reference sequence). The germline V and J ends were trimmed by 4 bases and 2 bases, with 17 bases remaining between them. The CDR3 extends over 17 amino acids. This chain links TRBV3-1 with TRBJ2-2; tentatively, D is TRBD2 (5 bases). The sequence was obtained from an adult woman who had mild COVID-19 (a few samples of this study predate the infection). Cell type and time point are not known. Sequencing was done on a sample of PBMCs or a T cell subset sorted from them (not recorded which). The CDR3 is CASSRSVHPSNTGELFF. CDR3 nucleotides: TGTGCCAGCAGCCGTTCAGTCCATCCTAGCAACACCGGGGAGCTGTTTTTT.